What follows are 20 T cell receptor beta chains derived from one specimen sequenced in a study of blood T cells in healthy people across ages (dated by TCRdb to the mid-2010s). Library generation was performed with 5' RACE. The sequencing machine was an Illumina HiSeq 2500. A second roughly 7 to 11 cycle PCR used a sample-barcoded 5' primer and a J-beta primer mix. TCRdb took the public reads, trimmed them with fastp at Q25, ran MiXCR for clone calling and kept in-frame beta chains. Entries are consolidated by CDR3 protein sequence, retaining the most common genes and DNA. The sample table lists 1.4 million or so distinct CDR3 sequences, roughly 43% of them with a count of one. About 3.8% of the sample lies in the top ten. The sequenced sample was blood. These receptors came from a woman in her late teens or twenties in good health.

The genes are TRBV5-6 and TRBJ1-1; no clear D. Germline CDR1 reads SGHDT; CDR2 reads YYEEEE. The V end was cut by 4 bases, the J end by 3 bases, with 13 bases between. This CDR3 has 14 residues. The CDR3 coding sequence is TGTGCCAGCAGCGACGGAGTGGGCTACACTGAAGCTTTCTTT. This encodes CASSDGVGYTEAFF. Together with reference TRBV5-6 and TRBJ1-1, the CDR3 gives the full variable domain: DAGVTQSPTHLIKTRGQQVTLRCSPKSGHDTVSWYQQALGQGPQFIFQYYEEEERQRGNFPDRFSGHQFPNYSSELNVNALLLGDSALYLCASSDGVGYTEAFFGQGTRLTVV.

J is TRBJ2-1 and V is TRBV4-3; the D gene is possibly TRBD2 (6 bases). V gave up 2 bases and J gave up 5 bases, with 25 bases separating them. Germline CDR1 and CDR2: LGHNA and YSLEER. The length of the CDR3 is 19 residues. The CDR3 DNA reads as TGCGCCAGCAGCCAACATGGGACTGGGTATCCGTCCTTAAACAATGAGCAGTTCTTC. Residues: CASSQHGTGYPSLNNEQFF.

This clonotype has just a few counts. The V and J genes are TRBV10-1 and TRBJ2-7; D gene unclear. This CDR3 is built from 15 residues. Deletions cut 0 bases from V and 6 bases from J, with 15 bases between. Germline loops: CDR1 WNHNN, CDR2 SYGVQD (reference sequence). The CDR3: CASSESAQPQAEQYF. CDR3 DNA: TGCGCCAGCAGTGAGTCGGCCCAGCCCCAAGCCGAGCAGTACTTC.

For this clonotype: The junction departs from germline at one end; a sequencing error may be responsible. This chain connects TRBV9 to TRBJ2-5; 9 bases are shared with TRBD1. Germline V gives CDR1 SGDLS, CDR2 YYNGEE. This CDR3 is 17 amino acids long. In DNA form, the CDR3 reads TGTGCCCGCAGCGCGAGATCCGGGACAGGGATGTACAATGAGCAGTACTTC. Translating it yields CARSARSGTGMYNEQYF. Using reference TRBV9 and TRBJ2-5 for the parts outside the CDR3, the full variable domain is DSGVTQTPKHLITATGQRVTLRCSPRSGDLSVYWYQQSLDQGLQFLIQYYNGEERAKGNILERFSAQQFPDLHSELNLSSLELGDSALYFCARSARSGTGMYNEQYFGPGTRLLVL.

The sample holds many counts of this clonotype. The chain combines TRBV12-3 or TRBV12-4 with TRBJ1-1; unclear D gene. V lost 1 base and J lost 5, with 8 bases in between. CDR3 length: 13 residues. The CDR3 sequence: CASSLGSGTEAFF. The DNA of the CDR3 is TGTGCCAGCAGTTTAGGGTCAGGTACTGAAGCTTTCTTT.

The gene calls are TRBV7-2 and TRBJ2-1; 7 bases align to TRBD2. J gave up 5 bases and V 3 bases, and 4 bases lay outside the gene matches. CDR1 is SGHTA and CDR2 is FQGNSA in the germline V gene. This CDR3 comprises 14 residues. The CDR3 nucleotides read TGTGCCAGCAGCTTCGGGGGGACTGACAATGAGCAGTTCTTC. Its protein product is CASSFGGTDNEQFF.

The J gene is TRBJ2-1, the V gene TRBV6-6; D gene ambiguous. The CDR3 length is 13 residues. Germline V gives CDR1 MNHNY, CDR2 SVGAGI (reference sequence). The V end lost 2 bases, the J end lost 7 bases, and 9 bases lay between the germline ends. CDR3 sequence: CASSYREGNEQFF. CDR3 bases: TGTGCCAGCAGTTACCGTGAAGGTAATGAGCAGTTCTTC.

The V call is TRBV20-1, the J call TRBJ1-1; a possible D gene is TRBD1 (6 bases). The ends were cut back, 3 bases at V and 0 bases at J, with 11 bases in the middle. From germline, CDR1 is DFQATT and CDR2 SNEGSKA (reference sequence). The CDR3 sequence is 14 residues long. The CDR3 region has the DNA TGCAGTGCTAGGGGGGCAGATATGAACACTGAAGCTTTCTTT. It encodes CSARGADMNTEAFF.

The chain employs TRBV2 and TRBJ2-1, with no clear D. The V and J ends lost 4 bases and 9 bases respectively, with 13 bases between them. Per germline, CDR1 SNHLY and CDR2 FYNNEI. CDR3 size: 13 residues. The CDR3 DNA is TGTGCCAGCAGTGGAAGGGTGGAGAGTGAGCAGTTCTTC. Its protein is CASSGRVESEQFF.

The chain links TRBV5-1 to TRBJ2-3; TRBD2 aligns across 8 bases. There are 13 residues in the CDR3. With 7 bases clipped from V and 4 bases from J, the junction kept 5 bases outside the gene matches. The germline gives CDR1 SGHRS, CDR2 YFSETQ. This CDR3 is CASRGLVSDTQYF. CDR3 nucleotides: TGCGCCAGCCGGGGACTAGTTTCAGATACGCAGTATTTT.

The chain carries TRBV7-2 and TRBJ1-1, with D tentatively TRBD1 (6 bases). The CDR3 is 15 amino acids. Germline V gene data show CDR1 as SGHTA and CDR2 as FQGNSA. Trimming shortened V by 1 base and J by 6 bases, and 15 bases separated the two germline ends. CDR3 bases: TGTGCCAGCAGCTTAGAGATGGGGGCGCAATCTGAAGCTTTCTTT. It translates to CASSLEMGAQSEAFF. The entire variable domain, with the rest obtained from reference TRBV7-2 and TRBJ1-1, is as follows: GAGVSQSPSNKVTEKGKDVELRCDPISGHTALYWYRQSLGQGLEFLIYFQGNSAPDKSGLPSDRFSAERTGGSVSTLTIQRTQQEDSAVYLCASSLEMGAQSEAFFGQGTRLTVV.

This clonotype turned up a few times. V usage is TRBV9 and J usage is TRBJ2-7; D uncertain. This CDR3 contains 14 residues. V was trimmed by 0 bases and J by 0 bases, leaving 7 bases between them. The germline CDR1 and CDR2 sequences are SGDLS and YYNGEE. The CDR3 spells CASSVGGVSYEQYF. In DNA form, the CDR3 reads TGTGCCAGCAGCGTAGGAGGAGTCTCCTACGAGCAGTACTTC.

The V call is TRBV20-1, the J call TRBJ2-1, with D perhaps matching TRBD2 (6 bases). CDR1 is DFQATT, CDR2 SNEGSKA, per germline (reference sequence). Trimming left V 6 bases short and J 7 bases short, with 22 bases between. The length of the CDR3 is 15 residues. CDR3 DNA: TGCAGTGCCGTCACTCTACGACTAGGGCAGAATGAGCAGTTCTTC. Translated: CSAVTLRLGQNEQFF.

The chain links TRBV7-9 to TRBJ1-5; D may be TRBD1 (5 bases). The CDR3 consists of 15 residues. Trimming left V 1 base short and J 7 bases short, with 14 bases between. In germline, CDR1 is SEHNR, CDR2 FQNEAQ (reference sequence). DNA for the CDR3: TGTGCCAGCAGCTTAGGGGACGGATTCGGGCAGCCCCAGCATTTT. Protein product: CASSLGDGFGQPQHF.

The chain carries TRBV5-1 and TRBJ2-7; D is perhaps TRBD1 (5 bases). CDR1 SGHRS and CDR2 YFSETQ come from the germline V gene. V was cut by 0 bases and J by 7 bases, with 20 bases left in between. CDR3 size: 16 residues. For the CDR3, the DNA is TGCGCCAGCAGCTTGGGAAGGGGCTCCGCTTACAATGAGCAGTACTTC. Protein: CASSLGRGSAYNEQYF.

The CDR3 here is CASSQDSKGETQYF. CDR3 bases: TGCGCCAGCAGCCAAGATAGTAAGGGGGAGACCCAGTACTTC. The rearrangement joins TRBV4-1 to TRBJ2-7; a possible D gene is TRBD1 (5 bases). The J call is uncertain, as TRBJ2-5 better fits the DNA end. Germline V CDR1 and CDR2: MGHRA, YSYEKL. The CDR3 totals 14 residues.

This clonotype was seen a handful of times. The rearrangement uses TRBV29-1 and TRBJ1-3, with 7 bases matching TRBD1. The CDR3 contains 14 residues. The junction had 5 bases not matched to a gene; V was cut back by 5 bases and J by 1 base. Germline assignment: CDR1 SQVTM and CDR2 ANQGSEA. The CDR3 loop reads CSVPGTESGNTIYF. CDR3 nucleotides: TGCAGCGTTCCCGGGACAGAGTCTGGAAACACCATATATTTT. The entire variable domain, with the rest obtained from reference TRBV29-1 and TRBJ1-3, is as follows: SAVISQKPSRDICQRGTSLTIQCQVDSQVTMMFWYRQQPGQSLTLIATANQGSEATYESGFVIDKFPISRPNLTFSTLTVSNMSPEDSSIYLCSVPGTESGNTIYFGEGSWLTVV.

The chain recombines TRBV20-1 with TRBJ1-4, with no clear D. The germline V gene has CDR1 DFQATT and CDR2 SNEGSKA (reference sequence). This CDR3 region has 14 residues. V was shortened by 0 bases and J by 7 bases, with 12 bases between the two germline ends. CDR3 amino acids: CSARDRGGSEKLFF. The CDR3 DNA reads TGCAGTGCTAGAGATCGGGGAGGGAGTGAAAAACTGTTTTTT.

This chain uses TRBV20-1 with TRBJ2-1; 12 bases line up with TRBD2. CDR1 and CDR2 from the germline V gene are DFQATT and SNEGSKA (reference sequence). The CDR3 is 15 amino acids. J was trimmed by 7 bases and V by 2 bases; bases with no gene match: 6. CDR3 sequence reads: CSARSLAGGPNEQFF. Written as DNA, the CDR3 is TGCAGTGCTAGATCTCTAGCGGGAGGGCCTAATGAGCAGTTCTTC.

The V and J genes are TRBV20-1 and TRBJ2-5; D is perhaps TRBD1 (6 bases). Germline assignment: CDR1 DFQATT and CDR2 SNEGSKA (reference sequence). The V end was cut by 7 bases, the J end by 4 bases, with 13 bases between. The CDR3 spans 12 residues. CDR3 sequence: CSGSRGRETQYF. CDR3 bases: TGCAGTGGGAGCAGGGGTCGAGAGACCCAGTACTTC.